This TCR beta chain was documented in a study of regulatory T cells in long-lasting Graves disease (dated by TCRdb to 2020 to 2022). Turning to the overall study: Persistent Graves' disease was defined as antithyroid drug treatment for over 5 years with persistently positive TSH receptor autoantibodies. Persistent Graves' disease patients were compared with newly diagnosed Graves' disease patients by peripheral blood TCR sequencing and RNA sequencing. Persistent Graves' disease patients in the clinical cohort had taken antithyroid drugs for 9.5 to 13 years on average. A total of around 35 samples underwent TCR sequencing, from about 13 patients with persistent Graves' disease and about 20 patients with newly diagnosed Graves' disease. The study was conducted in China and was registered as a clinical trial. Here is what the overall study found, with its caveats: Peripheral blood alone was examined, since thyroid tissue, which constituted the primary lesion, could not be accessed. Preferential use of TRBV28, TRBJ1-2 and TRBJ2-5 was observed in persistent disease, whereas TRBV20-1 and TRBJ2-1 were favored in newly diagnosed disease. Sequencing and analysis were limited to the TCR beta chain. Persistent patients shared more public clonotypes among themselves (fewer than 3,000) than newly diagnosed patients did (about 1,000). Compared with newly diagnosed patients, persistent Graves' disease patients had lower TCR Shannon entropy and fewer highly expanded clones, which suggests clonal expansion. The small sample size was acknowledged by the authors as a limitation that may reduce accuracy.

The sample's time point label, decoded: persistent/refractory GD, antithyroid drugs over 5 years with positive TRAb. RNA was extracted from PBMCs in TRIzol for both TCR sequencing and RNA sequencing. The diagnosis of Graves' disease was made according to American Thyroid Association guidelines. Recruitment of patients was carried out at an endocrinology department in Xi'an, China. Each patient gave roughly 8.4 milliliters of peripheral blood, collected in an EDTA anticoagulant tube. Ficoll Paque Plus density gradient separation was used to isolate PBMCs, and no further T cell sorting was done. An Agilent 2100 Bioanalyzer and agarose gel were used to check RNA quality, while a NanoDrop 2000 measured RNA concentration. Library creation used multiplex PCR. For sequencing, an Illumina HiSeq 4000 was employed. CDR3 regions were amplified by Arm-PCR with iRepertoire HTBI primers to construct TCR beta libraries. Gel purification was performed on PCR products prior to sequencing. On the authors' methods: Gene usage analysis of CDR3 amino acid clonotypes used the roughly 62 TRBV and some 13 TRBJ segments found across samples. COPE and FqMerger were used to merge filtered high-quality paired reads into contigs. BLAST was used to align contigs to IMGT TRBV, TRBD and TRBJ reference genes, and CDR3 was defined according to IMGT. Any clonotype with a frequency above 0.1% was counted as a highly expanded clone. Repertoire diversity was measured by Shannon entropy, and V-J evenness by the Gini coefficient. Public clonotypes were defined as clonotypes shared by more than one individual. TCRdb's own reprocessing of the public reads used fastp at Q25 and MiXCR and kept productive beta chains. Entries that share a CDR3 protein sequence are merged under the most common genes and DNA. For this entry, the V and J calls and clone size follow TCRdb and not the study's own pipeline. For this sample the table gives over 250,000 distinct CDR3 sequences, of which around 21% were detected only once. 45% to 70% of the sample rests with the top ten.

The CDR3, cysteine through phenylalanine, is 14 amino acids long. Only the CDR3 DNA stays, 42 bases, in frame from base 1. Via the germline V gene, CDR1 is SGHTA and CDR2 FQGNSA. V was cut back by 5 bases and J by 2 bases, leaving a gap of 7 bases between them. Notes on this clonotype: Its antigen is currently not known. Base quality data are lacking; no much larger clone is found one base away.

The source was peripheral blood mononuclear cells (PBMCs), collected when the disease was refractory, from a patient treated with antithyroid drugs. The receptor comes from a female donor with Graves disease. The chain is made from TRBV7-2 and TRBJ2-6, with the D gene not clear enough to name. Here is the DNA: TGTGCCAGCAGCGCCGGGCCTGGGGCCAACGTCCTGACTTTC. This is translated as CASSAGPGANVLTF.